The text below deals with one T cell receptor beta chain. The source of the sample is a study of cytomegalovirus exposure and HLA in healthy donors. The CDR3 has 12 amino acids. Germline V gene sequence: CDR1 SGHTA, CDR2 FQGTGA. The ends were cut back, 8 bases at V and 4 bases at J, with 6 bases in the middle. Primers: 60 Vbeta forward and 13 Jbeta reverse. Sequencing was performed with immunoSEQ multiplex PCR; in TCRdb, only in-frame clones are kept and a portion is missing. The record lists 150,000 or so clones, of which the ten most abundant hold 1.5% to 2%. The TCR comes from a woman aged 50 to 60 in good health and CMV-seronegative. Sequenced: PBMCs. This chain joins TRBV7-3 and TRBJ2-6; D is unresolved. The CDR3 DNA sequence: TGTGCCAGCTCTTTGGGGGCCAACGTCCTGACTTTC. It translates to CASSLGANVLTF.